This entry describes one TCR beta chain. This sample is drawn from a study of blood T cell repertoires in COVID-19. Across the study: PBMCs, B-cell-depleted T cells, or T cells provided the cDNA or gDNA that made up the material.

Authors' analysis steps: Nucleated cell counts were estimated from reference gene primer amplification. TCRdb's copy holds only in-frame clones and misses some; the assay was immunoSEQ multiplex PCR. The V and J calls and clone size are taken from that table; D and trimming were inferred from the DNA. The data show 350,000 to 450,000 clones, 89% seen once. Germline values: CDR1 LGHNA, CDR2 YNFKEQ. Trimming removed 4 bases from V and 4 bases from J; junction bases left unmatched: 3. This CDR3 has 14 amino acids. The origin of this receptor is a man aged 35 to 55 with acute or convalescent COVID-19. The chain joins TRBV4-2 to TRBJ2-7; 11 bases align to TRBD2. The specimen sequenced was peripheral blood. CDR3 residues: CASSLGLAGYEQYF. DNA of the CDR3: TGTGCCAGCAGCCTTGGACTAGCGGGTTACGAGCAGTACTTC.